These T cell receptor beta chains were read from a single sample in a study of blood T cells in healthy people across ages. TCRdb fed the 5' RACE reads into MiXCR, producing one record per CDR3 protein. The sample has around 1.5 million distinct CDR3 sequences, roughly 59% seen once. Sequencing was done on a sample of blood. The receptors stem from a man between 18 and 29 years old in good health. CDR3s include the opening cysteine and the closing phenylalanine or tryptophan. D genes are given only for firm matches. Part of the rows lack a size; the others show once, few, many or a class for expanded clones.

V,J,D,size,CDR3,DNA
TRBV28,TRBJ2-5,-,-,CASGRGWGETQYF,TGTGCCAGCGGAAGGGGCTGGGGGGAGACCCAGTACTTC
TRBV29-1,TRBJ2-1,-,few,CSVSGKSLYNEQFF,TGCAGCGTTTCGGGAAAGTCCCTTTACAATGAGCAGTTCTTC
TRBV6-2/TRBV6-3,TRBJ2-5,TRBD2,few,CASSRLAGSQETQYF,TGTGCCAGCAGTAGGCTAGCGGGTTCTCAAGAGACCCAGTACTTC
TRBV29-1,TRBJ1-2,TRBD1,few,CSVVTGGVPYGYTF,TGCAGCGTCGTTACAGGGGGCGTCCCCTATGGCTACACCTTC
TRBV15,TRBJ2-4,TRBD1,-,CAASEIIGQGLAKNIQYF,TGTGCCGCCAGCGAAATAATAGGACAGGGCCTAGCCAAAAACATTCAGTACTTC
TRBV29-1,TRBJ2-1,TRBD2,few,CSVEVAGGGEQFF,TGCAGCGTTGAAGTAGCGGGAGGGGGGGAGCAGTTCTTC
TRBV10-2,TRBJ2-7,-,-,CASSGAQEQYF,TGCGCCAGCAGCGGGGCACAAGAGCAGTACTTC
TRBV4-1,TRBJ2-7,TRBD2,-,CASSQEGPGLAGSGEQYF,TGCGCCAGCAGCCAAGAGGGGCCCGGACTAGCGGGATCGGGCGAGCAGTACTTC
TRBV6-2/TRBV6-3,TRBJ2-1,-,few,CASSYPLGHTTLFF,TGTGCCAGCAGTTACCCCCTAGGACATACCACCCTGTTCTTC
TRBV7-8,TRBJ1-2,-,-,CASSPIGGDGGYTF,TGTGCCAGCAGCCCGATCGGTGGGGACGGTGGCTACACCTTC
TRBV4-1,TRBJ2-2,-,-,CASSQGRGYTGELFF,TGCGCCAGCAGCCAAGGGCGGGGTTACACCGGGGAGCTGTTTTTT
TRBV9,TRBJ2-5,-,-,CASSPRWEQETQYF,TGTGCCAGCAGCCCCCGGTGGGAACAAGAGACCCAGTACTTC
TRBV28,TRBJ2-1,-,-,CASRNYPDRYNEQFF,TGTGCCAGCAGAAACTACCCCGACAGGTACAATGAGCAGTTCTTC
TRBV15,TRBJ2-3,-,few,CATSRAQSTDTQYF,TGTGCCACCAGCAGAGCGCAGAGCACAGATACGCAGTATTTT
TRBV5-6,TRBJ2-7,TRBD1,-,CASSSGTGKQYF,TGTGCCAGCAGCTCGGGGACAGGGAAGCAGTACTTC
TRBV6-2/TRBV6-3,TRBJ2-1,TRBD1,once,CASSSDRVGSYVRFF,TGTGCCAGCAGTTCTGACAGGGTCGGGTCCTACGTGCGGTTCTTC
TRBV7-9,TRBJ1-2,TRBD1,few,CASSSAPLPGQGNGYTF,TGTGCCAGCAGCTCCGCTCCCCTACCGGGACAGGGGAATGGCTACACCTTC
TRBV4-1,TRBJ2-3,TRBD2,few,CASSQDRGLGPTDTQYF,TGCGCCAGCAGCCAAGATCGTGGACTAGGACCCACAGATACGCAGTATTTT
TRBV20-1,TRBJ2-5,-,-,CSARDLQIQETQYF,TGCAGTGCTAGAGATCTACAGATCCAAGAGACCCAGTACTTC
TRBV14,TRBJ2-1,-,few,CASSQVGGDEQFF,TGTGCCAGCAGCCAAGTAGGTGGAGATGAGCAGTTCTTC
TRBV6-5,TRBJ2-1,TRBD2,-,CASSTQFSGRFDEQFF,TGTGCCAGCAGTACCCAGTTTAGCGGGAGGTTCGACGAGCAGTTCTTC
TRBV18,TRBJ2-3,-,-,CASSPPKSDTQYF,TGTGCCAGCTCACCACCCAAGTCGGATACGCAGTATTTT
TRBV5-6,TRBJ2-1,TRBD2,-,CASSPWTRQSYNEQFF,TGTGCCAGCAGCCCGTGGACTAGGCAGTCCTACAATGAGCAGTTCTTC
TRBV6-6,TRBJ2-7,TRBD1,-,CASSRTGSTTYEQYF,TGTGCCAGCAGCCGGACAGGGTCAACCACCTACGAGCAGTACTTC
TRBV12-3/TRBV12-4,TRBJ2-1,-,many,CASSLSAGATHEQFF,TGTGCCAGCAGTTTATCTGCGGGGGCAACCCATGAGCAGTTCTTC
TRBV20-1,TRBJ2-7,-,-,CSATTRQYPGYEQYF,TGCAGTGCTACTACTAGACAGTATCCTGGCTACGAGCAGTACTTC
TRBV5-1,TRBJ2-3,-,-,CASSPQITGTDTQYF,TGCGCCAGCAGCCCCCAAATTACAGGGACAGATACGCAGTATTTT
TRBV29-1,TRBJ2-7,-,once,CNVAIGLAYEQYF,TGCAACGTTGCTATCGGATTGGCCTACGAGCAGTACTTC
TRBV20-1,TRBJ2-1,-,-,CSARAKVREHEQFF,TGCAGTGCTAGAGCGAAAGTCAGGGAGCATGAGCAGTTCTTC
TRBV29-1,TRBJ1-2,TRBD1,-,CSGSGTEGNYGYTF,TGCAGCGGCTCCGGGACAGAAGGCAACTATGGCTACACCTTC
TRBV5-1,TRBJ2-1,TRBD2,-,CASSLPRGGGEEQFF,TGCGCCAGCAGCTTGCCCCGGGGCGGGGGGGAAGAGCAGTTCTTC
TRBV28,TRBJ1-6,-,-,CASSQAGASSYNSPLHF,TGTGCCAGCAGCCAGGCGGGGGCGAGCTCCTATAATTCACCCCTCCACTTT
TRBV6-2/TRBV6-3,TRBJ2-1,-,once,CAISGTYYNEQFF,TGTGCCATCTCAGGGACGTACTACAATGAGCAGTTCTTC
TRBV29-1,TRBJ2-5,-,-,CSGLRQRIQETQYF,TGCAGCGGACTACGCCAAAGGATTCAAGAGACCCAGTACTTC
TRBV29-1,TRBJ2-7,-,few,CSVEGSGLEQYF,TGCAGCGTTGAGGGTTCGGGCCTCGAGCAGTACTTC
TRBV29-1,TRBJ1-5,-,-,CSVEGGGSGQPQHF,TGCAGCGTTGAAGGCGGGGGGAGCGGGCAGCCCCAGCATTTT
TRBV11-2,TRBJ1-3,-,-,CASSGAGLGNTIYF,TGTGCCAGCAGCGGAGCGGGACTCGGAAACACCATATATTTT
TRBV10-3,TRBJ2-3,TRBD2,-,CAISEWAGGVADTQYF,TGTGCCATCAGTGAGTGGGCGGGAGGAGTCGCAGATACGCAGTATTTT
TRBV12-3/TRBV12-4,TRBJ1-1,-,-,CASSWLTYSNTEAFF,TGTGCCAGCAGTTGGCTTACGTATTCGAACACTGAAGCTTTCTTT
TRBV5-1,TRBJ2-3,-,-,CASSPSAGTDTQYF,TGCGCCAGCAGTCCCTCGGCAGGCACAGATACGCAGTATTTT
TRBV10-3,TRBJ2-3,TRBD2,-,CAISVRAGRADTQYF,TGTGCCATCAGTGTGAGAGCGGGGAGGGCAGATACGCAGTATTTT
TRBV25-1,TRBJ2-2,-,-,CASSERIRELFF,TGTGCCAGCAGTGAACGAATAAGGGAGCTGTTTTTT
TRBV24-1,TRBJ2-3,TRBD2,-,CATSDPAGAGGMKDTQYF,TGTGCCACCAGTGACCCCGCCGGAGCGGGAGGCATGAAGGATACGCAGTATTTT
TRBV4-1,TRBJ2-1,TRBD2,-,CASSQDIPSSGENYNEQFF,TGCGCCAGCAGCCAAGATATTCCGTCTAGCGGGGAGAACTACAATGAGCAGTTCTTC
TRBV12-3/TRBV12-4,TRBJ2-6,TRBD1,-,CASSRTGLSGANVLTF,TGTGCCAGCAGTCGGACAGGTCTCTCTGGGGCCAACGTCCTGACTTTC
TRBV7-7,TRBJ2-6,-,once,CASSPWDAHSGANVLTF,TGTGCCAGCAGCCCCTGGGACGCCCACTCTGGGGCCAACGTCCTGACTTTC
TRBV27,TRBJ2-7,-,-,CASSIPGTPPYEQYF,TGTGCCAGCAGTATCCCCGGGACTCCGCCTTACGAGCAGTACTTC